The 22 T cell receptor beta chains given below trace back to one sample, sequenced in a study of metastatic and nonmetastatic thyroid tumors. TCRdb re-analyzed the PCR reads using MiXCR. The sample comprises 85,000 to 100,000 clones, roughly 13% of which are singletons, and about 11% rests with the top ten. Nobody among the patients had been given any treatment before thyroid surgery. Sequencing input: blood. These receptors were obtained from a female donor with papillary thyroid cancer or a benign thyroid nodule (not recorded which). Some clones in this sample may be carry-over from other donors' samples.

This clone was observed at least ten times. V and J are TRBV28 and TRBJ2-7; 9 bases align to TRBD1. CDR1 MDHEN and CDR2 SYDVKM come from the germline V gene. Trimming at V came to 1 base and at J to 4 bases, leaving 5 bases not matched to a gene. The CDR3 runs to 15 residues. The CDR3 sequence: CASSLFGTGSYEQYF. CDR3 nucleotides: TGTGCCAGCAGTTTATTCGGGACAGGGTCGTACGAGCAGTACTTC.

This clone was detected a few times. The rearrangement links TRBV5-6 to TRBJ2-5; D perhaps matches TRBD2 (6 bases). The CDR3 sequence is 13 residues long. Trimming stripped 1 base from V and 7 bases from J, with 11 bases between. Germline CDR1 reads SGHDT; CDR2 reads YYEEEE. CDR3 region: CASSLYQEGTQYF. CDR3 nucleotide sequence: TGTGCCAGCAGCTTGTACCAGGAGGGGACCCAGTACTTC.

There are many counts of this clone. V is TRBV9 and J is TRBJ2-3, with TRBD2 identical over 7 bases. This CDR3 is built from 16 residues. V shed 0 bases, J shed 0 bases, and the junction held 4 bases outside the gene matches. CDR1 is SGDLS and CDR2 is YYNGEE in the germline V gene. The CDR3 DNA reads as TGTGCCAGCAGCGTAGTGGGGGGGGACAGCACAGATACGCAGTATTTT. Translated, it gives CASSVVGGDSTDTQYF.

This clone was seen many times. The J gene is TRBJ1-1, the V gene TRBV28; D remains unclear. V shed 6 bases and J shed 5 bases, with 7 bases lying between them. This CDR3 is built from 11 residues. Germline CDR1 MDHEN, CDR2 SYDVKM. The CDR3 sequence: CASREYTEAFF. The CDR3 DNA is TGTGCCAGCAGGGAATATACTGAAGCTTTCTTT.

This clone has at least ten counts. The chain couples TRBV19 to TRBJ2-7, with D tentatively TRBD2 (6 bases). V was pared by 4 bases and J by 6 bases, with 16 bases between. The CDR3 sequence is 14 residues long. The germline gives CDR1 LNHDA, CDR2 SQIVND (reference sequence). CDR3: CASSKAQGGREQYF. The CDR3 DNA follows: TGTGCCAGTAGTAAGGCGCAGGGAGGTCGCGAGCAGTACTTC. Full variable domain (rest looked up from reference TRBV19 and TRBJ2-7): DGGITQSPKYLFRKEGQNVTLSCEQNLNHDAMYWYRQDPGQGLRLIYYSQIVNDFQKGDIAEGYSVSREKKESFPLTVTSAQKNPTAFYLCASSKAQGGREQYFGPGTRLTVT.

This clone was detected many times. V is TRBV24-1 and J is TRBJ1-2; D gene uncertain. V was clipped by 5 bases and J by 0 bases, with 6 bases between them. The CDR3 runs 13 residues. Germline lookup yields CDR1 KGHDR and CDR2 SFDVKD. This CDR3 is CATSVQPNYGYTF. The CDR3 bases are TGTGCCACCAGTGTACAGCCTAACTATGGCTACACCTTC.

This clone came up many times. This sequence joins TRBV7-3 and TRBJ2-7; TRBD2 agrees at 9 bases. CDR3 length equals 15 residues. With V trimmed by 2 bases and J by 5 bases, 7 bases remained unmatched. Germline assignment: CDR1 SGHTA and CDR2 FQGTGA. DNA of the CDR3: TGTGCCAGCAGCTTACTGGCGGGAGGGCCCCACGAGCAGTACTTC. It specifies CASSLLAGGPHEQYF.

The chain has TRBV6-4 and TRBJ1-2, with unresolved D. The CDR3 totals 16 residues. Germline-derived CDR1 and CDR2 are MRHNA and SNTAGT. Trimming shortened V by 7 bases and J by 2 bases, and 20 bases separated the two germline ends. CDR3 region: CASTGTPSALNYGYTF. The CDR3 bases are TGTGCCAGCACCGGAACCCCCAGTGCTTTAAACTATGGCTACACCTTC.

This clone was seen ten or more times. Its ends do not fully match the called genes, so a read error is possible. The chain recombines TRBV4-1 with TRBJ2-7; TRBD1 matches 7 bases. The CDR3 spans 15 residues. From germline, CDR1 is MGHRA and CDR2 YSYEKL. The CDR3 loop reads CTSSQGDSYYYEQYF. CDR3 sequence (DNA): TGCACCAGCAGCCAAGGGGACAGCTACTACTACGAGCAGTACTTC.

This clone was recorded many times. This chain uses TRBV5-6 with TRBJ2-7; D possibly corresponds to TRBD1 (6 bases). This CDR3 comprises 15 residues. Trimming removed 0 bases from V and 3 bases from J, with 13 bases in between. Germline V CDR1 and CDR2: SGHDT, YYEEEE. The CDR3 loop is CASSLAAQGRYEQYF. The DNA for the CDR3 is TGTGCCAGCAGCTTGGCCGCACAGGGTCGCTACGAGCAGTACTTC.

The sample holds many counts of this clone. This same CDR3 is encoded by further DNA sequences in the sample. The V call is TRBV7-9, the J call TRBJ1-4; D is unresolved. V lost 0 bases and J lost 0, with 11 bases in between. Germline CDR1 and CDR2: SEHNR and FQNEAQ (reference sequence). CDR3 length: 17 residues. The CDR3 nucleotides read TGTGCCAGCAGCTTAGCGGCCCGGGTAGCAACTAATGAAAAACTGTTTTTT. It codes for CASSLAARVATNEKLFF.

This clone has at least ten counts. The CDR3 region is CASSGLWGVTSTDTQYF. The DNA for the CDR3 is TGTGCCAGCAGCGGGCTTTGGGGCGTTACTAGCACAGATACGCAGTATTTT. This chain links TRBV3-1 with TRBJ2-3; possibly TRBD1 for D (5 bases). Germline V gene data show CDR1 as LGHDT and CDR2 as YNNKEL (reference sequence). The germline V and J ends were trimmed by 5 bases and 0 bases, with 18 bases remaining between them. The CDR3 is 17 residues long.

The CDR3 DNA reads TGTGCCAGCAGCTTAGCTCTAAGTGTTGCAGATACGCAGTATTTT. It codes for CASSLALSVADTQYF. The chain links TRBV11-2 to TRBJ2-3; D not resolved. Deletions cut 1 base from V and 4 bases from J, with 12 bases between. From germline, CDR1 is SGHAT and CDR2 FQNNGV. The length of the CDR3 is 15 residues.

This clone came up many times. CDR3 nucleotide sequence: TGTGCCAGCAGTCCCCGGACAGGGGTCACCTACGAGCAGTACTTC. It specifies CASSPRTGVTYEQYF. The chain has TRBV6-2 or TRBV6-3 and TRBJ2-7; 9 positions match TRBD1. V was pared by 5 bases and J by 2 bases, with 7 bases of the junction left unmatched. The CDR3 loop spans 15 amino acids. Germline V gene lookup returns CDR1 MNHEY and CDR2 SVGEGT.

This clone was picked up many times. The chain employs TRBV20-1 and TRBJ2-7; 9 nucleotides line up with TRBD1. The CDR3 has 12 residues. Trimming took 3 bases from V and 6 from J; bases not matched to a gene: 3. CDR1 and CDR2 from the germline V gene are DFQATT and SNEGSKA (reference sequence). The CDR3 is CSASPDRGEQYF. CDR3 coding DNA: TGCAGTGCTAGCCCGGACAGGGGCGAGCAGTACTTC.

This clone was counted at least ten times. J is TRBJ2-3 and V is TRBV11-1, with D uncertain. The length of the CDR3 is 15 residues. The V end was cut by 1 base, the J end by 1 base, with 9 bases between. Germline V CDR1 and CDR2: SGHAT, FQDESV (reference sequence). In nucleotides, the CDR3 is TGTGCCAGCAGCTTAGACTGGTCGGGCACAGATACGCAGTATTTT. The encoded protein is CASSLDWSGTDTQYF. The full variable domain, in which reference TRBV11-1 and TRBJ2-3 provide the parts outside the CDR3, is EAEVAQSPRYKITEKSQAVAFWCDPISGHATLYWYRQILGQGPELLVQFQDESVVDDSQLPKDRFSAERLKGVDSTLKIQPAELGDSAMYLCASSLDWSGTDTQYFGPGTRLTVL.

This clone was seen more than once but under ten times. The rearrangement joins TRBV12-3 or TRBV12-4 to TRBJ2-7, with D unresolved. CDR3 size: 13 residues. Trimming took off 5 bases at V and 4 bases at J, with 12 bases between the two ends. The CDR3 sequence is CASSRAVSYEQYF. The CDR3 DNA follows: TGTGCCAGCAGTCGCGCAGTGAGTTACGAGCAGTACTTC.

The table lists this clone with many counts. CDR3 DNA: TGTGCCAGCAGTGAAGCGCTTGCGGGAGAGACCCAGTACTTC. It specifies CASSEALAGETQYF. The V and J genes are TRBV2 and TRBJ2-5; tentatively, D is TRBD2 (5 bases). The germline gives CDR1 SNHLY, CDR2 FYNNEI. The ends were cut back, 0 bases at V and 4 bases at J, with 9 bases in the middle. There are 14 residues in the CDR3. Full variable domain (rest looked up from reference TRBV2 and TRBJ2-5): EPEVTQTPSHQVTQMGQEVILRCVPISNHLYFYWYRQILGQKVEFLVSFYNNEISEKSEIFDDQFSVERPDGSNFTLKIRSTKLEDSAMYFCASSEALAGETQYFGPGTRLLVL.

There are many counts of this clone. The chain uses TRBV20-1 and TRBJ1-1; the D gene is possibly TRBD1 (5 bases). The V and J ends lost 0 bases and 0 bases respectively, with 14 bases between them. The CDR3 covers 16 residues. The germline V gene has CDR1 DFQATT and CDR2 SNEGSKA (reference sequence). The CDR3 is CSARDPGGGVNTEAFF. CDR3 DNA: TGCAGTGCTAGAGATCCTGGGGGGGGAGTGAACACTGAAGCTTTCTTT.

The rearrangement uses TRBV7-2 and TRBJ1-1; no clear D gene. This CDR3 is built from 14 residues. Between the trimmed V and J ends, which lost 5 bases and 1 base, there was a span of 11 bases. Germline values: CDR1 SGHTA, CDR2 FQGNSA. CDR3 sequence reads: CASSRLAANTEAFF. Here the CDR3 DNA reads TGTGCCAGCAGCCGACTAGCGGCGAACACTGAAGCTTTCTTT.

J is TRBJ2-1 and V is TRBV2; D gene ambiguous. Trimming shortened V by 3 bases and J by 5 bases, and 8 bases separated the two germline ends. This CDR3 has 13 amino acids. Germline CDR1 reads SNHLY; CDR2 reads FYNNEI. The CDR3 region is CASSEVSDNEQFF. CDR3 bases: TGTGCCAGCAGTGAGGTTAGTGACAATGAGCAGTTCTTC.

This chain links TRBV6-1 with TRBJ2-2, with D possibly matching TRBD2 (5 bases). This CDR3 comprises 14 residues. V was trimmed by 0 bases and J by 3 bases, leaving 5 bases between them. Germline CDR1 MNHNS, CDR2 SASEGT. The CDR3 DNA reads TGTGCCAGCAGTGAAGCCGGGGACACCGGGGAGCTGTTTTTT. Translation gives CASSEAGDTGELFF.